This T cell receptor (beta chain) was obtained from a study of T cells in Graves' hyperthyroidism and ophthalmopathy. Germline V gives CDR1 MNHEY, CDR2 SMNVEV (reference sequence). Between the trimmed V and J ends, which lost 1 base and 0 bases, there was a span of 16 bases. This CDR3 contains 19 residues. This clonotype turned up a few times. Its antigen is still unknown. Exclusion followed for patients with uncontrolled infection, other autoimmune disease, pregnancy or lactation. Diagnosis relied on clinical symptoms, serum thyroxine and TRAb, thyroid ultrasound and orbital computed tomography. TCR beta CDR3 regions were amplified from RNA transcripts. HTBI primers drove first-round RT-PCR of the TCR CDR3. TCRdb passed the multiplex PCR reads through MiXCR, listing each CDR3 protein once. Of about 360,000 distinct CDR3 sequences in the sample, about 13% were seen once. General study points: Separation of ophthalmopathy from stable hyperthyroidism was achieved by a 13 V-J model.

The J gene is TRBJ1-6, the V gene TRBV27; D gene unclear. Sequenced input: blood. This clonotype originated in a woman aged 18 to 35 with Graves' hyperthyroidism. For the CDR3, the DNA is TGTGCCAGCAGTTTATTGGGTGGCGTTCCAAGCTCCTATAATTCACCCCTCCACTTT. Translated, it gives CASSLLGGVPSSYNSPLHF.